Below, 10 T cell receptor beta chains from the same sample are listed, as sequenced in a study of OX40 agonist ivuxolimab in advanced cancers. Library generation was performed with the immunoSEQ multiplex PCR assay. TCRdb took over this immuneACCESS table, retaining in-frame rearrangements with V and J assigned. Such tables are incomplete; in checked studies, under half of the missing clones stem from an unresolved V gene, and the remainder is unexplained. The sample profile shows approximately 46,000 clones; 77% of them were found once. Approximately 2.6% of the sample is in the top ten clones. The input for sequencing was CD4+ or CD8+ T cells sorted from blood, taken in a trial of the OX40 agonist ivuxolimab. The receptors come from an adult with an advanced solid tumor such as melanoma, head and neck, liver or kidney cancer.

This clone was seen a handful of times. V gene TRBV5-5 combines with J gene TRBJ1-1; 9 positions match TRBD1. There are 17 residues in the CDR3. CDR1 is SGHKS, CDR2 YYEKEE, per germline (reference sequence). V lost 4 bases, J lost 6 bases, and 16 bases stayed unmatched. The CDR3 here is CASSPGTGRVGKPEAFF. The CDR3 region has the DNA TGTGCCAGCAGCCCCGGGACAGGGAGGGTGGGAAAACCTGAAGCTTTCTTT.

The chain has TRBV5-4 and TRBJ2-1; tentative D call: TRBD2 (6 bases). This CDR3 has 15 residues. V was cut by 2 bases and J by 3 bases, with 12 bases left in between. Germline V gene sequence: CDR1 SGHNT, CDR2 YYREEE (reference sequence). The DNA for the CDR3 is TGTGCCAGCAGCTTTCCGGGAGTAGGCTACAATGAGCAGTTCTTC. Translation: CASSFPGVGYNEQFF.

CDR3 sequence: CASSLAGPNTQYF. For the CDR3, the DNA is TGTGCCAGCAGCTTAGCCGGCCCTAATACGCAGTATTTT. This chain joins TRBV7-8 and TRBJ2-3; no reliable D call. The V gene's germline CDR1 is SGHVS and CDR2 FQNEAQ. The CDR3 totals 13 residues. The ends were cut back, 0 bases at V and 7 bases at J, with 8 bases in the middle.

Concerning this clone: Other DNA sequences in the same sample also yield this CDR3. The J gene is TRBJ2-5, the V gene TRBV7-8; D ambiguous. V gave up 3 bases and J gave up 0 bases, with 8 bases separating them. This CDR3 contains 14 residues. CDR1 is SGHVS, CDR2 FQNEAQ, per germline. CDR3 sequence reads: CASSLGTDQETQYF. CDR3 DNA sequence: TGTGCCAGCAGCTTGGGTACAGACCAAGAGACCCAGTACTTC.

The gene calls are TRBV29-1 and TRBJ1-2; D might be TRBD1 (5 bases). CDR1 is SQVTM, CDR2 ANQGSEA, per germline. Trimming pared 5 bases from V and 2 bases from J, leaving 18 bases between. The CDR3 runs to 15 residues. CDR3 protein: CSVRAGGVGNYGYTF. Written as DNA, the CDR3 is TGCAGCGTTAGGGCCGGGGGGGTCGGGAACTATGGCTACACCTTC.

The chain is built from TRBV4-1 and TRBJ1-5; D not resolved. Trimming took off 2 bases at V and 0 bases at J, with 8 bases between the two ends. The germline V gene encodes CDR1 MGHRA and CDR2 YSYEKL. The CDR3 is 15 amino acids. The CDR3 DNA follows: TGCGCCAGCAGCCAATACGAATATAGCAATCAGCCCCAGCATTTT. This translates into CASSQYEYSNQPQHF.

V is TRBV18 and J is TRBJ1-1; possible D gene TRBD1, 5 bases. V was pared by 4 bases and J by 1 base, with 25 bases between. Germline assignment: CDR1 KGHSH and CDR2 LQKENI. The CDR3 has 19 amino acids. The DNA of the CDR3 is TGTGCCAGCTCACGGAGACAGAACAACAACGCCAATTGGAACACTGAAGCTTTCTTT. It yields the protein CASSRRQNNNANWNTEAFF.

The rearrangement links TRBV29-1 to TRBJ1-3; maybe TRBD1 (6 bases). V lost 6 bases to trimming and J lost 0 bases, with 12 bases between them. The germline V gene encodes CDR1 SQVTM and CDR2 ANQGSEA. The CDR3 totals 14 residues. Here the CDR3 reads CSVTGTLSGNTIYF. CDR3 nucleotides: TGCAGCGTGACCGGGACACTCTCTGGAAACACCATATATTTT.

The V gene is TRBV6-1, the J gene TRBJ2-1; perhaps TRBD2 as D (5 bases). Germline V lookup: CDR1 MNHNS, CDR2 SASEGT. This CDR3 contains 11 residues. Trimming stripped 6 bases from V and 10 bases from J, with 10 bases between. The CDR3 DNA follows: TGTGCCAGCAGGCCGACGGGGGAGCAGTTCTTC. Its translation is CASRPTGEQFF.

V usage is TRBV4-2 and J usage is TRBJ2-7, with D perhaps matching TRBD2 (6 bases). V was pared by 1 base and J by 0 bases, with 16 bases between. Germline values: CDR1 LGHNA, CDR2 YNFKEQ. This CDR3 comprises 17 residues. CDR3 in amino acids: CASSQGGAGKSSYEQYF. The CDR3 nucleotides read TGTGCCAGCAGCCAAGGAGGAGCGGGTAAAAGCTCCTACGAGCAGTACTTC.